The 16 T cell receptor beta chains given below trace back to one sample, sequenced in a study of a mutant IDH1 vaccine in newly diagnosed glioma. Assay used: immunoSEQ multiplex PCR; TCRdb lists only in-frame clones, some missing. This sample has roughly 71,000 clones, with roughly 85% found just once. Time point reported: baseline, week 1 (first vaccination visit). The treatment denotes: pre-vaccination baseline after standard-of-care therapy. Sequencing used PBMCs, obtained from a glioma patient treated with radiotherapy, temozolomide or both. The receptor set was obtained from a man younger than 40 with glioma.

This chain uses TRBV7-9 with TRBJ1-1; perhaps TRBD1 as D (6 bases). Per germline, CDR1 SEHNR and CDR2 FQNEAQ (reference sequence). V lost 11 bases and J lost 0, with 13 bases in between. The CDR3 covers 13 residues. CDR3: CAGWTEMNTEAFF. In DNA form, the CDR3 reads TGTGCCGGGTGGACAGAAATGAACACTGAAGCTTTCTTT.

The rearrangement joins TRBV19 to TRBJ2-7, with D possibly TRBD1 on 5 matching bases. V lost 10 bases and J lost 6, with 25 bases in between. The CDR3 loop spans 15 amino acids. The germline V gene encodes CDR1 LNHDA and CDR2 SQIVND (reference sequence). This CDR3 is CATAPAGMSSGEQYF. CDR3 DNA sequence: TGTGCCACCGCCCCGGCAGGGATGTCGAGTGGCGAGCAGTACTTC. Full variable domain (missing parts from reference TRBV19 and TRBJ2-7): DGGITQSPKYLFRKEGQNVTLSCEQNLNHDAMYWYRQDPGQGLRLIYYSQIVNDFQKGDIAEGYSVSREKKESFPLTVTSAQKNPTAFYLCATAPAGMSSGEQYFGPGTRLTVT.

The V and J genes are TRBV28 and TRBJ1-5; 7 positions match TRBD1. V lost 3 bases to trimming and J lost 10 bases; unmatched junction nucleotides: 15. Germline loops: CDR1 MDHEN, CDR2 SYDVKM. The CDR3 length is 16 residues. CDR3 sequence (DNA): TGTGCCAGCAGTTTCTGGGACAGCAGTCAAATCAGCCCCCAGCATTTT. Translation: CASSFWDSSQISPQHF.

This chain uses TRBV5-1 with TRBJ1-3; TRBD1 agrees at 9 bases. The CDR3 has 16 amino acids. The J segment lost 0 bases and the V segment lost 4 bases, leaving 5 bases of the junction unmatched. The germline gives CDR1 SGHRS, CDR2 YFSETQ. CDR3 DNA sequence: TGCGCCAGCAGCGCCAAGACAGGGGGCTCTGGAAACACCATATATTTT. This encodes CASSAKTGGSGNTIYF.

This clone is a singleton in its sample. The rearrangement uses TRBV2 and TRBJ1-6; D is possibly TRBD1 (6 bases). The CDR3 loop spans 14 amino acids. V was cut by 6 bases and J by 6 bases, with 12 bases left in between. Germline CDR1 is SNHLY and CDR2 is FYNNEI. CDR3 residues: CASSEQGRNSPLHF. DNA for the CDR3: TGTGCCAGCAGCGAACAGGGCCGTAATTCACCCCTCCACTTT.

The rearrangement links TRBV25-1 to TRBJ1-3; a possible D gene is TRBD1 (6 bases). Trimming stripped 8 bases from V and 8 bases from J, with 10 bases between. Germline lookup yields CDR1 MGHDK and CDR2 SYGVNS. The CDR3 contains 11 residues. The chain's CDR3 is CASVQGHTIYF. The DNA for the CDR3 is TGTGCCAGCGTACAGGGCCACACCATATATTTT.

This clone was picked up a small number of times. The chain couples TRBV5-1 to TRBJ2-2; D may be TRBD2 (6 bases). Trimming cost V 4 bases and J 0 bases, with 13 bases left between them. The germline gives CDR1 SGHRS, CDR2 YFSETQ. The CDR3 has 16 residues. In DNA form, the CDR3 reads TGCGCCAGCAGCCCTCCGGGACTCCCGAACACCGGGGAGCTGTTTTTT. Protein: CASSPPGLPNTGELFF.

V is TRBV11-2 and J is TRBJ2-7; perhaps TRBD1 as D (5 bases). CDR3 length: 13 residues. Trimming removed 5 bases at V and 0 bases at J, with 8 bases between. The germline V gene has CDR1 SGHAT and CDR2 FQNNGV. The chain's CDR3 is CASSKGASYEQYF. The CDR3 DNA sequence: TGTGCCAGCAGCAAAGGGGCCTCCTACGAGCAGTACTTC.

The CDR3 loop reads CASSLVAGAGTEAFF. CDR3 coding DNA: TGCGCCAGCAGCTTGGTGGCAGGGGCCGGCACTGAAGCTTTCTTT. The chain links TRBV5-1 to TRBJ1-1; possible D gene TRBD1, 6 bases. CDR1 and CDR2 (germline): SGHRS, YFSETQ. Deletions cut 0 bases from V and 4 bases from J, with 13 bases between. This CDR3 has 15 residues.

The chain has TRBV6-1 and TRBJ1-5; D uncertain. Germline lookup yields CDR1 MNHNS and CDR2 SASEGT. The length of the CDR3 is 15 residues. V lost 4 bases to trimming and J lost 4 bases, with 14 bases between them. CDR3 in amino acids: CASSGEESPNQPQHF. The CDR3 region has the DNA TGTGCCAGCAGTGGAGAAGAGTCACCGAATCAGCCCCAGCATTTT.

The chain is built from TRBV2 and TRBJ1-4, with a weak D call TRBD1 (5 bases). CDR1 SNHLY and CDR2 FYNNEI come from the germline V gene. This CDR3 spans 13 amino acids. Trimming shortened V by 10 bases and J by 5 bases, and 14 bases separated the two germline ends. In nucleotides, the CDR3 is TGTGCCACCCGGGGACGGGAAAATGAAAAACTGTTTTTT. As protein: CATRGRENEKLFF.

J is TRBJ1-5 and V is TRBV15, with TRBD1 matching over 11 bases. The germline V gene has CDR1 LNHNV and CDR2 YYDKDF (reference sequence). The CDR3 extends over 20 amino acids. The junction had 19 bases not matched to a gene; V was cut back by 3 bases and J by 6 bases. The CDR3: CATSSPRDRGGPGAGQPQHF. The CDR3 DNA sequence: TGTGCCACCAGCAGTCCCAGGGACAGGGGGGGTCCGGGGGCCGGTCAGCCCCAGCATTTT. Together with reference TRBV15 and TRBJ1-5, the CDR3 gives the full variable domain: DAMVIQNPRYQVTQFGKPVTLSCSQTLNHNVMYWYQQKSSQAPKLLFHYYDKDFNNEADTPDNFQSRRPNTSFCFLDIRSPGLGDTAMYLCATSSPRDRGGPGAGQPQHFGDGTRLSIL.

The genes are TRBV6-6 and TRBJ1-3, with D unclear. Germline values: CDR1 MNHNY, CDR2 SVGAGI (reference sequence). The CDR3 has 14 amino acids. Trimming left V 0 bases short and J 4 bases short, with 7 bases between. CDR3 loop: CASSYSPTGNTIYF. CDR3 coding DNA: TGTGCCAGCAGTTACTCGCCGACAGGAAACACCATATATTTT.

The chain combines TRBV30 with TRBJ2-6, with TRBD1 matching 7 bases. This CDR3 is 18 amino acids long. V shed 4 bases, J shed 4 bases, and the junction held 16 bases outside the gene matches. The germline V gene encodes CDR1 GTSNPN and CDR2 SVGIG (reference sequence). As DNA, the CDR3 is TGTGCCTGGACCACAGGGGCAGGGACCGTGCTCGGGGCCAACGTCCTGACTTTC. Translated: CAWTTGAGTVLGANVLTF.

The chain joins TRBV19 to TRBJ2-7, with TRBD1 matching over 8 bases. Trimming cost V 1 base and J 7 bases; bases outside gene matches: 3. The CDR3 contains 13 residues. Germline loops: CDR1 LNHDA, CDR2 SQIVND (reference sequence). CDR3 nucleotides: TGTGCCAGTAGTATAGGGACAGGGCGGGAGCAGTACTTC. It translates to CASSIGTGREQYF.

The chain recombines TRBV7-2 with TRBJ2-2; the D is unclear. CDR3 length: 17 amino acids. The V end lost 1 base, the J end lost 6 bases, and 18 bases lay between the germline ends. The germline gives CDR1 SGHTA, CDR2 FQGNSA. The CDR3 sequence is CASSLERKATRSGELFF. The DNA of the CDR3 is TGTGCCAGCAGCTTAGAAAGGAAGGCGACAAGGTCCGGGGAGCTGTTTTTT.